The 29 T cell receptor beta chains given below trace back to one sample, sequenced in a study of CD8+CD57+ T cells in acquired aplastic anemia. CD8+CD57+ cell expansion had been shown by flow cytometry in patients chosen for sequencing. The use of genomic DNA as template underpinned the TCR beta VDJ and CDR3 profiling. TCRdb redid the calling of the reads with MiXCR, one entry per CDR3 protein. Of under 200,000 distinct CDR3 sequences listed, under 55% were seen once; the top ten hold around 2.9%. The sequenced material came from sorted CD4+, CD8+, or CD8+CD57+ T cells (not recorded which) from PBMCs. Source of these receptors: a human donor with aplastic anemia.

The chain joins TRBV5-4 to TRBJ1-6; TRBD1 matches at 9 bases. Germline-derived CDR1 and CDR2 are SGHNT and YYREEE (reference sequence). V shed 3 bases and J 7 bases; nucleotides not matched to a gene: 8. The CDR3 length is 16 residues. In nucleotides, the CDR3 is TGTGCCAGCAGCTCCTCGGGACAGGGCCCGAATTCACCCCTCCACTTT. Translation: CASSSSGQGPNSPLHF. Supplemented by reference TRBV5-4 and TRBJ1-6, the full variable domain reads ETGVTQSPTHLIKTRGQQVTLRCSSQSGHNTVSWYQQALGQGPQFIFQYYREEENGRGNFPPRFSGLQFPNYSSELNVNALELDDSALYLCASSSSGQGPNSPLHFGNGTRLTVT.

This clonotype was recorded at least ten times. This rearrangement joins TRBV2 to TRBJ1-1; TRBD1 might be the D (5 bases). The V and J ends lost 8 bases and 3 bases respectively, with 19 bases between them. CDR1 SNHLY and CDR2 FYNNEI come from the germline V gene. The CDR3 runs to 15 residues. CDR3 in amino acids: CASGGEGPPHTEAFF. DNA of the CDR3: TGTGCCAGCGGGGGAGAGGGACCGCCCCACACTGAAGCTTTCTTT.

This clonotype occurred once. V and J are TRBV7-9 and TRBJ1-6; 8 bases are a match to TRBD1. From germline, CDR1 is SEHNR and CDR2 FQNEAQ (reference sequence). V was clipped by 4 bases and J by 8 bases; unmatched bases: 4. CDR3 length: 14 amino acids. As DNA, the CDR3 is TGTGCCAGCAGCTCGACAGGGGCGGATTCACCCCTCCACTTT. Encoded protein: CASSSTGADSPLHF.

The chain employs TRBV28 and TRBJ2-6; 10 bases match TRBD2. Germline V lookup: CDR1 MDHEN, CDR2 SYDVKM. CDR3 length equals 16 residues. V dropped 5 bases and J dropped 1; count of bases not matched to a gene: 2. CDR3 loop: CASSPSGRSGANVLTF. In DNA form, the CDR3 reads TGTGCCAGCAGTCCTAGCGGGAGATCTGGGGCCAACGTCCTGACTTTC.

The CDR3 loop reads CASSLWGSYNSPLHF. CDR3 DNA: TGTGCCAGCAGTTTATGGGGCTCCTATAATTCACCCCTCCACTTT. The J gene is TRBJ1-6, the V gene TRBV28; D ambiguous. Germline CDR1 MDHEN, CDR2 SYDVKM. The CDR3 totals 15 residues. The V end lost 0 bases, the J end lost 0 bases, and 3 bases lay between the germline ends.

This clonotype has only a few counts. Here the CDR3 DNA reads TGCAGTGCTAGGCCTACAGGGAGCGAGGGACTGAACACTGAAGCTTTCTTT. Protein sequence: CSARPTGSEGLNTEAFF. The rearrangement links TRBV20-1 to TRBJ1-1; maybe TRBD1 (6 bases). The length of the CDR3 is 17 residues. Looked up from germline, CDR1 is DFQATT and CDR2 is SNEGSKA (reference sequence). Trimming removed 3 bases at V and 0 bases at J, with 20 bases between.

The V and J genes are TRBV5-3 and TRBJ2-7; D is possibly TRBD2 (5 bases). TRBV5-3 is recorded as an ORF, its role being uncertain. The CDR3 has 11 residues. The V and J ends lost 8 bases and 7 bases respectively, with 13 bases between them. The CDR3: CASSPDWEQYF. CDR3 DNA sequence: TGTGCCAGCAGCCCGGACTGGGAGCAGTACTTC.

In the case of this clonotype: The germline gene is not matched at one end of the junction; a read error may be the cause. The rearrangement links TRBV4-2 to TRBJ1-4; TRBD1 aligns across 12 bases. The CDR3 loop spans 16 amino acids. Germline V CDR1 and CDR2: LGHNA, YNFKEQ. The CDR3 is CASSPGTGGAGEKLVF. For the CDR3, the DNA is TGTGCCAGCAGCCCCGGGACAGGGGGCGCGGGGGAAAAACTGGTTTTT.

This clonotype was seen repeatedly, ten times or more. The chain recombines TRBV20-1 with TRBJ2-3; D not certain. The CDR3 runs to 12 residues. Germline V CDR1 and CDR2: DFQATT, SNEGSKA (reference sequence). Between the trimmed V and J ends, which lost 4 bases and 2 bases, there was a span of 7 bases. The chain's CDR3 is CSATTFTDTQYF. The CDR3 DNA reads TGCAGTGCTACTACTTTCACAGATACGCAGTATTTT.

This rearrangement joins TRBV25-1 to TRBJ2-2; D is unresolved. V was pared by 3 bases and J by 5 bases, with 7 bases between. The germline V gene encodes CDR1 MGHDK and CDR2 SYGVNS. The CDR3 is 13 residues long. The CDR3 reads CASSEAVTGELFF. Written as DNA, the CDR3 is TGTGCCAGCAGTGAGGCGGTGACCGGGGAGCTGTTTTTT.

This chain joins TRBV7-2 and TRBJ2-7; a possible D gene is TRBD1 (6 bases). The CDR3 spans 13 residues. V lost 7 bases and J lost 4, with 14 bases in between. The germline gives CDR1 SGHTA, CDR2 FQGNSA. The CDR3, as DNA: TGTGCCAGCACTTATCATACAGGGTACGAGCAGTACTTC. Translating gives CASTYHTGYEQYF.

The rearrangement uses TRBV27 and TRBJ2-7, with D tentatively TRBD2 (5 bases). CDR3 size: 17 residues. In germline, CDR1 is MNHEY, CDR2 SMNVEV (reference sequence). The germline V and J ends were trimmed by 8 bases and 1 base, with 24 bases remaining between them. CDR3 sequence: CASATLRTGIMSYEQYF. The CDR3, as DNA: TGTGCCAGCGCAACCCTAAGGACGGGAATTATGTCCTACGAGCAGTACTTC.

The rearrangement joins TRBV20-1 to TRBJ2-7; unclear D gene. The CDR3 loop spans 13 amino acids. Trimming shortened V by 3 bases and J by 3 bases, and 12 bases separated the two germline ends. Germline loops: CDR1 DFQATT, CDR2 SNEGSKA (reference sequence). The CDR3 DNA follows: TGCAGTGCTAGCCGCCACGGTGGCTACGAGCAGTACTTC. Its protein product is CSASRHGGYEQYF.

Remarks on this clonotype: This CDR3 is missing its conserved last phenylalanine or tryptophan, likely due to a read error. The rearrangement uses TRBV28 and TRBJ1-6; tentatively, D is TRBD1 (6 bases). The CDR3 length is 15 residues. Germline V gives CDR1 MDHEN, CDR2 SYDVKM. The CDR3 region is CASSFLTGSNSPLHL. In DNA form, the CDR3 reads TGTGCCAGCAGTTTCCTGACAGGATCGAATTCACCTCTCCACCTT.

On this clonotype itself: This may come from a read error, since a much larger clone is one base off. V gene TRBV5-1 combines with J gene TRBJ1-2; D gene ambiguous. Germline CDR1 and CDR2: SGHRS and YFSETQ. The CDR3 sequence is 12 residues long. Here the CDR3 reads CVSRLENYGYTF. In DNA, the CDR3 is TGCGTCAGCAGACTGGAAAACTATGGCTACACCTTC.

This clonotype occurred many times. The chain employs TRBV7-2 and TRBJ1-1; TRBD1 might be the D (5 bases). CDR1 and CDR2 from the germline V gene are SGHTA and FQGNSA. The CDR3 has 14 amino acids. Trimming shortened V by 3 bases and J by 11 bases, and 19 bases separated the two germline ends. The DNA for the CDR3 is TGTGCCAGCAGCTTGGTATCCGGGACCGGAGGGGCTTTCTTT. Translated, it gives CASSLVSGTGGAFF.

This clonotype was picked up one time. A much larger clone sits a single nucleotide away, making a read error possible. The chain employs TRBV12-3 or TRBV12-4 and TRBJ1-4; D uncertain. CDR3 length: 15 amino acids. The germline V and J ends were trimmed by 5 bases and 1 base, with 11 bases remaining between them. The DNA of the CDR3 is TGTGCCAGCAGTAGTTCAGCGATAACTAATGAAAAACTGTTTTTT. Protein: CASSSSAITNEKLFF.

The chain is built from TRBV2 and TRBJ2-7; unclear D gene. CDR1 is SNHLY, CDR2 FYNNEI, per germline. V was clipped by 5 bases and J by 6 bases, with 14 bases between them. The CDR3 runs 13 residues. CDR3 coding DNA: TGTGCCAGCAGTTTTTGGGGTAGAAGCGAGCAGTACTTC. Encoded protein: CASSFWGRSEQYF.

The rearrangement uses TRBV10-3 and TRBJ1-3; 8 nucleotides line up with TRBD1. The CDR3 spans 14 residues. Germline lookup yields CDR1 ENHRY and CDR2 SYGVKD. V gave up 7 bases and J gave up 4 bases; unmatched junction bases: 6. The CDR3 spells CAIMTTGAGNTIYF. CDR3 DNA sequence: TGTGCCATCATGACGACAGGGGCAGGAAACACCATATATTTT.

The genes are TRBV15 and TRBJ2-5; the D is unclear. The V gene's germline CDR1 is LNHNV and CDR2 YYDKDF (reference sequence). The CDR3 loop spans 15 amino acids. V lost 0 bases and J 1 base, leaving 9 bases between the germline ends. The CDR3 nucleotides are TGTGCCACCAGCAGAGATGCCAGGATCCAAGAGACCCAGTACTTC. This sequence encodes CATSRDARIQETQYF.

This clonotype was observed many times. The J gene is TRBJ1-6, the V gene TRBV3-1, with D unresolved. Trimming pared 1 base from V and 6 bases from J, leaving 10 bases between. The germline V gene encodes CDR1 LGHDT and CDR2 YNNKEL (reference sequence). The CDR3 is made up of 15 amino acids. The CDR3 here is CASSQVLGSNSPLHF. CDR3 DNA: TGTGCCAGCAGCCAAGTCTTAGGGAGTAATTCACCCCTCCACTTT.

A word on this clonotype: The junction departs from the called germline gene at one end, perhaps through a read error. J is TRBJ1-4 and V is TRBV2, with 10 bases matching TRBD1. The CDR3 is made up of 15 amino acids. Germline V gene data show CDR1 as SNHLY and CDR2 as FYNNEI. The CDR3 DNA sequence: TGTGCCAGCAGCGGACAGGGGGGTGAAAATGAAAAAGTGTTTTTT. It encodes CASSGQGGENEKVFF.

This clonotype has ten or more counts. V usage is TRBV9 and J usage is TRBJ1-4; D perhaps matches TRBD1 (5 bases). The V end was cut by 2 bases, the J end by 5 bases, with 13 bases between. From germline, CDR1 is SGDLS and CDR2 YYNGEE. This CDR3 region has 15 residues. CDR3 sequence (DNA): TGTGCCAGCAGCGTGGAAGGATGGGGGAATGAAAAACTGTTTTTT. Protein sequence: CASSVEGWGNEKLFF.

The chain links TRBV20-1 to TRBJ2-5, with TRBD2 matching over 7 bases. Germline trimming cut 3 bases from V and 5 bases from J; bases unmatched to any gene: 9. The CDR3 sequence is 14 residues long. In germline, CDR1 is DFQATT, CDR2 SNEGSKA (reference sequence). CDR3 in amino acids: CSASRGGRGETQYF. CDR3 in DNA: TGCAGTGCTAGTCGGGGCGGGAGAGGGGAGACCCAGTACTTC.

This clonotype was observed at least ten times. The genes are TRBV5-6 and TRBJ2-2, with D tentatively TRBD2 (6 bases). V lost 2 bases, J lost 7 bases, and 15 bases lay in between. CDR3 length: 15 residues. Germline V gene lookup returns CDR1 SGHDT and CDR2 YYEEEE. The CDR3: CASSFPGVRGGELFF. The CDR3 DNA is TGTGCCAGCAGCTTCCCGGGAGTACGGGGCGGGGAGCTGTTTTTT. The entire variable domain, with the rest obtained from reference TRBV5-6 and TRBJ2-2, is as follows: DAGVTQSPTHLIKTRGQQVTLRCSPKSGHDTVSWYQQALGQGPQFIFQYYEEEERQRGNFPDRFSGHQFPNYSSELNVNALLLGDSALYLCASSFPGVRGGELFFGEGSRLTVL.

As for this clonotype: At one end the junction does not follow the germline gene, possibly because of a read error. This sequence joins TRBV3-1 and TRBJ1-1, with 8 bases identical to TRBD1. The CDR3 totals 12 residues. Per the germline V gene, CDR1 is LGHDT and CDR2 is YNNKEL (reference sequence). CDR3 protein: CARSHTGGEAFF. CDR3 nucleotide sequence: TGTGCCCGCAGCCACACAGGGGGGGAAGCTTTCTTT.

This clonotype was observed at least ten times. The genes are TRBV2 and TRBJ1-2; D not certain. This CDR3 is 14 amino acids long. V was clipped by 7 bases and J by 4 bases, with 16 bases between them. Germline V gene lookup returns CDR1 SNHLY and CDR2 FYNNEI. CDR3 sequence (DNA): TGTGCCAGCACTCCGAGCCCAGGTCCCTATGGCTACACCTTC. Its protein is CASTPSPGPYGYTF.

In its sample, this clonotype was seen many times. The chain uses TRBV5-1 and TRBJ1-1, with D unresolved. This CDR3 spans 14 amino acids. V lost 0 bases and J lost 3, with 9 bases in between. Germline V gene lookup returns CDR1 SGHRS and CDR2 YFSETQ. CDR3 bases: TGCGCCAGCAGCTTGGTAGGCTCCCACACTGAAGCTTTCTTT. Amino acids: CASSLVGSHTEAFF.

This chain links TRBV19 with TRBJ1-5; 9 bases match TRBD1. Per germline, CDR1 LNHDA and CDR2 SQIVND (reference sequence). V lost 6 bases, J lost 0 bases, and 6 bases stayed unmatched. The CDR3 has 16 amino acids. This CDR3 is CASRGTGSHSNQPQHF. CDR3 DNA: TGTGCCAGTAGAGGGACAGGGAGCCATAGCAATCAGCCCCAGCATTTT.